This T cell receptor (beta chain) was identified during a study of cytomegalovirus exposure and HLA in healthy donors. V was trimmed by 0 bases and J by 7 bases, leaving 13 bases between them. CDR3 length: 15 residues. Germline CDR1 is LGHNA and CDR2 is YNFKEQ. A multiplex PCR was run with 60 Vbeta primers and 13 Jbeta primers. TCRdb keeps only in-frame clones here, not all; method: immunoSEQ multiplex PCR. Counted here are 100,000 to 150,000 clones, under 20% occurring once; the ten biggest clones make up approximately 2.9%. This clone appeared a few times. Its antigen is unknown. Study results and caveats: A later analysis appeared to link common viral pathogens to several of the most significant clusters. A previous analysis found most TCR beta V segments productive roughly 90% or roughly 30% of the time.

The TCR comes from a female donor in good health and CMV-seropositive. The genes are TRBV4-2 and TRBJ1-3, with D possibly matching TRBD1 (5 bases). Material: PBMCs. CDR3 DNA sequence: TGTGCCAGCAGCCAAGACTTCCCAAGGGGCAACACCATATATTTT. Encoded protein: CASSQDFPRGNTIYF.